Following are 22 T cell receptor beta chains from one sample sequenced in a study of blood T cell repertoires in COVID-19. Assay: immunoSEQ multiplex PCR; the TCRdb copy retains only in-frame clones and omits some. The repertoire holds approximately 49,000 clones, with roughly 83% as singletons. Sequencing was carried out using peripheral blood. These receptors were taken from a man over 45 with acute or convalescent COVID-19.

The rearrangement links TRBV27 to TRBJ1-1; possible D gene TRBD1, 5 bases. V lost 2 bases to trimming and J lost 3 bases, with 13 bases between them. Germline loops: CDR1 MNHEY, CDR2 SMNVEV (reference sequence). The CDR3 has 15 amino acids. As DNA, the CDR3 is TGTGCCAGCAGTTTACTAGGGGCGCAGGACACTGAAGCTTTCTTT. This translates into CASSLLGAQDTEAFF.

The chain combines TRBV5-1 with TRBJ2-1; a weak D match, TRBD1 (5 bases). The V end was cut by 1 base, the J end by 7 bases, with 12 bases between. Germline values: CDR1 SGHRS, CDR2 YFSETQ. The CDR3 covers 14 residues. The chain's CDR3 is CASSLIGASNEQFF. The CDR3 coding sequence is TGCGCCAGCAGCTTGATTGGGGCTTCAAATGAGCAGTTCTTC.

This CDR3 reads CASSSTGMGYTEAFF. For the CDR3, the DNA is TGTGCCAGCAGCTCTACAGGGATGGGTTACACTGAAGCTTTCTTT. The V call is TRBV5-4, the J call TRBJ1-1, with D maybe TRBD1 (6 bases). CDR1 and CDR2 (germline): SGHNT, YYREEE (reference sequence). CDR3 length: 15 residues. V lost 3 bases and J lost 3, with 15 bases in between.

This clone was recorded a few times. The V and J genes are TRBV7-9 and TRBJ2-7; TRBD2 is a possible D gene (5 bases). The CDR3 is 12 residues long. Trimming removed 3 bases at V and 6 bases at J, with 9 bases between. From germline, CDR1 is SEHNR and CDR2 FQNEAQ (reference sequence). The CDR3 nucleotides read TGTGCCAGCAGCTTCTTGGGGAGCGAGCAGTACTTC. Encoded protein: CASSFLGSEQYF.

The rearrangement links TRBV5-4 to TRBJ1-3; perhaps TRBD1 as D (6 bases). Trimming stripped 3 bases from V and 0 bases from J, with 10 bases between. The CDR3 extends over 15 amino acids. From germline, CDR1 is SGHNT and CDR2 YYREEE (reference sequence). For the CDR3, the DNA is TGTGCCAGCAGCTCCAGGACAGACTCTGGAAACACCATATATTTT. Protein product: CASSSRTDSGNTIYF.

The chain recombines TRBV7-8 with TRBJ1-2; TRBD1 matches at 10 bases. The CDR3 length is 15 residues. CDR1 SGHVS and CDR2 FQNEAQ come from the germline V gene. V was clipped by 3 bases and J by 7 bases; unmatched bases: 8. The CDR3 DNA sequence: TGTGCCAGCAGCTTGAGACAGGGGGCTGCTTCTGGCTACACCTTC. Its protein product is CASSLRQGAASGYTF. Looking up the rest from reference TRBV7-8 and TRBJ1-2 gives the full variable domain: GAGVSQSPRYKVAKRGQDVALRCDPISGHVSLFWYQQALGQGPEFLTYFQNEAQLDKSGLPSDRFFAERPEGSVSTLKIQRTQQEDSAVYLCASSLRQGAASGYTFGSGTRLTVV.

V usage is TRBV19 and J usage is TRBJ2-1, with D hard to call. In germline, CDR1 is LNHDA, CDR2 SQIVND (reference sequence). This CDR3 is 13 amino acids long. Trimming removed 6 bases at V and 0 bases at J, with 6 bases between. CDR3 nucleotides: TGTGCCAGTAGGCACGGCTCCTACAATGAGCAGTTCTTC. Its protein is CASRHGSYNEQFF.

This clone was observed a few times. The V gene is TRBV30, the J gene TRBJ1-4; weak D call: TRBD1 (5 bases). The CDR3 sequence is 14 residues long. CDR1 is GTSNPN and CDR2 is SVGIG in the germline V gene (reference sequence). The ends were cut back, 2 bases at V and 4 bases at J, with 11 bases in the middle. The CDR3 here is CAWSLGVSNEKLFF. The CDR3, as DNA: TGTGCCTGGAGTTTAGGGGTTAGTAATGAAAAACTGTTTTTT. Combining the CDR3 with reference TRBV30 and TRBJ1-4 gives the whole variable domain SQTIHQWPATLVQPVGSPLSLECTVEGTSNPNLYWYRQAAGRGLQLLFYSVGIGQISSEVPQNLSASRPQDRQFILSSKKLLLSDSGFYLCAWSLGVSNEKLFFGSGTQLSVL.

J is TRBJ1-4 and V is TRBV6-4; a weak D match, TRBD1 (6 bases). Trimming took 3 bases from V and 8 from J, leaving 13 bases between them. CDR1 is MRHNA, CDR2 SNTAGT, per germline. There are 14 residues in the CDR3. The CDR3 here is CASSESGQGEKLFF. Written as DNA, the CDR3 is TGTGCCAGCAGTGAATCCGGCCAGGGGGAAAAACTGTTTTTT.

CDR3 loop: CASSSRTGGFEKLFF. In DNA form, the CDR3 reads TGTGCCAGCAGCTCCAGGACAGGGGGTTTTGAAAAACTGTTTTTT. The genes are TRBV11-2 and TRBJ1-4; 10 bases align to TRBD1. CDR3 length: 15 amino acids. Trimming at V came to 4 bases and at J to 7 bases, leaving 6 bases not matched to a gene. Germline V lookup: CDR1 SGHAT, CDR2 FQNNGV.

The chain is built from TRBV30 and TRBJ1-2; 8 nucleotides match TRBD1. CDR3 length: 14 amino acids. Germline V CDR1 and CDR2: GTSNPN, SVGIG (reference sequence). J lost 5 bases, V lost 0 bases, and 5 bases had no gene match. The CDR3 coding sequence is TGTGCCTGGAGTGTAGGACAGGGCGGGTATGGCTACACCTTC. Its translation: CAWSVGQGGYGYTF.

Only a few counts were recorded for this clone. The chain has TRBV19 and TRBJ2-1, with TRBD1 matching over 10 bases. The CDR3 has 13 residues. V shed 7 bases and J 9 bases; nucleotides not matched to a gene: 6. Germline V gene data show CDR1 as LNHDA and CDR2 as SQIVND (reference sequence). In DNA form, the CDR3 reads TGTGCCAGTACAGGACAGGGGGAGGGTGAGCAGTTCTTC. Its translation is CASTGQGEGEQFF.

This chain uses TRBV7-9 with TRBJ1-1, with 7 bases matching TRBD1. This CDR3 is built from 17 residues. The germline V gene has CDR1 SEHNR and CDR2 FQNEAQ (reference sequence). J was trimmed by 2 bases and V by 1 base; bases with no gene match: 10. CDR3: CASSLDLLDRANTEAFF. CDR3 sequence (DNA): TGTGCCAGCAGCTTAGACCTCCTCGACAGGGCCAACACTGAAGCTTTCTTT.

The chain recombines TRBV2 with TRBJ1-1; TRBD1 might be the D (6 bases). Germline V gives CDR1 SNHLY, CDR2 FYNNEI. The germline V and J ends were trimmed by 6 bases and 3 bases, with 17 bases remaining between them. The CDR3 covers 15 residues. The CDR3 coding sequence is TGTGCCAGCAGGACGGGGGGGGCTATGTACACTGAAGCTTTCTTT. Translation: CASRTGGAMYTEAFF.

The V and J genes are TRBV30 and TRBJ1-4, with 8 bases lining up with TRBD1. Trimming took 2 bases from V and 7 from J; bases not matched to a gene: 9. Germline V gene lookup returns CDR1 GTSNPN and CDR2 SVGIG (reference sequence). The CDR3 sequence is 15 residues long. CDR3 region: CAWSPRQGMGEKLFF. CDR3 nucleotide sequence: TGTGCCTGGAGTCCACGACAGGGGATGGGTGAAAAACTGTTTTTT.

This clone was found a few times. The J gene is TRBJ2-3, the V gene TRBV3-1 (or the pseudogene TRBV3-2); D is possibly TRBD2 (6 bases). V lost 4 bases and J lost 0, with 20 bases in between. The CDR3 has 18 residues. Germline V lookup: CDR1 LGHDT, CDR2 YNNKEL (reference sequence). The CDR3 DNA reads TGTGCCAGCAGCCCAAGCTGGGAGGATAAAGGAAGCACAGATACGCAGTATTTT. Translation gives CASSPSWEDKGSTDTQYF.

This chain joins TRBV9 and TRBJ1-1; D unclear. V lost 0 bases and J 4 bases, leaving 7 bases between the germline ends. CDR3 length: 13 residues. The germline gives CDR1 SGDLS, CDR2 YYNGEE. CDR3 protein: CASSVGGTTEAFF. The CDR3 region has the DNA TGTGCCAGCAGCGTAGGCGGTACCACTGAAGCTTTCTTT.

This sequence joins TRBV5-1 and TRBJ1-1, with TRBD1 identical over 7 bases. The germline CDR1 and CDR2 sequences are SGHRS and YFSETQ. The CDR3 consists of 15 residues. The J segment lost 5 bases and the V segment lost 0 bases, leaving 7 bases of the junction unmatched. Written as DNA, the CDR3 is TGCGCCAGCAGCTTGGGACTAACAGGGGAGACTGAAGCTTTCTTT. Amino acids: CASSLGLTGETEAFF.

The chain employs TRBV18 and TRBJ1-2, with D unresolved. The germline V gene has CDR1 KGHSH and CDR2 LQKENI. The CDR3 extends over 15 amino acids. Deletions cut 3 bases from V and 2 bases from J, with 13 bases between. CDR3 in amino acids: CASSPFERGNYGYTF. DNA for the CDR3: TGTGCCAGCTCACCTTTTGAGCGAGGGAACTATGGCTACACCTTC.

The chain employs TRBV6-5 and TRBJ1-2; D is unresolved. The CDR3 spans 13 residues. Germline loops: CDR1 MNHEY, CDR2 SVGAGI. V gave up 7 bases and J gave up 4 bases, with 13 bases separating them. CDR3 region: CASKIGSGYGYTF. CDR3 DNA: TGTGCCAGCAAAATCGGTAGCGGCTATGGCTACACCTTC.

The J gene is TRBJ2-1, the V gene TRBV6-5; D remains ambiguous. CDR1 MNHEY and CDR2 SVGAGI come from the germline V gene. The CDR3 length is 15 residues. V dropped 2 bases and J dropped 9 bases, with 17 bases sitting between them. The CDR3 loop reads CASSYPASDRGEQFF. The CDR3 DNA sequence: TGTGCCAGCAGTTACCCGGCCTCAGACCGAGGTGAGCAGTTCTTC.

The rearrangement links TRBV7-9 to TRBJ1-2; TRBD1 is a possible D gene (5 bases). Per the germline V gene, CDR1 is SEHNR and CDR2 is FQNEAQ (reference sequence). The V end was cut by 8 bases, the J end by 4 bases, with 17 bases between. The CDR3 extends over 14 amino acids. The DNA for the CDR3 is TGTGCCAGCGACCCCCCCGGGACTCTCTATGGCTACACCTTC. This translates into CASDPPGTLYGYTF. The full variable domain, with the rest looked up from reference TRBV7-9 and TRBJ1-2, is DTGVSQNPRHKITKRGQNVTFRCDPISEHNRLYWYRQTLGQGPEFLTYFQNEAQLEKSRLLSDRFSAERPKGSFSTLEIQRTEQGDSAMYLCASDPPGTLYGYTFGSGTRLTVV.